Listed below are T cell receptor beta chains from one sample, sequenced in a study of blood T cell repertoires in COVID-19. This table comes from immunoSEQ multiplex PCR, and its TCRdb copy is limited to in-frame clones, with some not included. Among 200,000 to 300,000 clones listed, 87% were seen once. The sequenced sample consisted of peripheral blood. All receptors derive from a man in his sixties who had recovered from COVID-19. CDR3s include the opening cysteine and the closing phenylalanine or tryptophan. A D gene is named only where the DNA matches it firmly. The size of a clone is reported for some rows only, either as once, few or many, or as a class for expanded clones.

CDR3 DNA | CDR3 protein | J gene | clone size | V gene | D gene
TGTGCCAGCAGCACCGGGACTAGCGGAACAGATACGCAGTATTTT | CASSTGTSGTDTQYF | TRBJ2-3 | . | TRBV5-4 | TRBD2
TGTGCCAGCAGTTACTTCTTGGAGTACGAGCAGTACTTC | CASSYFLEYEQYF | TRBJ2-7 | . | TRBV6-6 | .
TGTGCCAGCAGTTTTCTCTTACAAGAGACCCAGTACTTC | CASSFLLQETQYF | TRBJ2-5 | once | TRBV12-3/TRBV12-4 | .
TGTGCCAGCAGAAAGGACAGCGCGAACACCGGGGAGCTGTTTTTT | CASRKDSANTGELFF | TRBJ2-2 | . | TRBV27 | .
TGTGCCAGTGCTCGTTCTAACAATGAGCAGTTCTTC | CASARSNNEQFF | TRBJ2-1 | . | TRBV19 | .
TGTGCCAGCAGCACAACTAGCGGGCCCACCGGGGAGCTGTTTTTT | CASSTTSGPTGELFF | TRBJ2-2 | . | TRBV6-5 | TRBD2
TGTGCCAGCAGTTACTTACGATTCGGGACACCCACTGAAGCTTTCTTT | CASSYLRFGTPTEAFF | TRBJ1-1 | . | TRBV6-5 | .
TGTGCCAGCAGCGTTGGTCAGGGGATGCTCGGGGAGCTGTTTTTT | CASSVGQGMLGELFF | TRBJ2-2 | . | TRBV9 | .
TGTGCCAGCCGCAGGGGACACCAAGAGACCCAGTACTTC | CASRRGHQETQYF | TRBJ2-5 | . | TRBV27 | .
TGTGCCAGTGGCCAGTGGCGGGACAATGAGCAGTTCTTC | CASGQWRDNEQFF | TRBJ2-1 | few | TRBV19 | .
TGCGCCAGCAGCCATACTCCTAGCGGGGGGAACACAGATACGCAGTATTTT | CASSHTPSGGNTDTQYF | TRBJ2-3 | . | TRBV5-1 | TRBD2
TGTGCCAGCAGCCAAGTAGGGGGGACTAGGCCCTACAATGAGCAGTTCTTC | CASSQVGGTRPYNEQFF | TRBJ2-1 | . | TRBV4-2 | TRBD2
TGCGCCAGCAGCTCCACCGGTCGAACTGAAGCTTTCTTT | CASSSTGRTEAFF | TRBJ1-1 | . | TRBV5-1 | .
TGTGCCAGCAGGGAGACCGGGACATCCTCCTACAATGAGCAGTTCTTC | CASRETGTSSYNEQFF | TRBJ2-1 | . | TRBV27 | .
TGTGCCAGCAGTGAGGCCCGGGGGAATTCACCCCTCCACTTT | CASSEARGNSPLHF | TRBJ1-6 | . | TRBV2 | .
TGTGCCAGCAGCGTAGGGACAGGGGGGAAATCTGGAAACACCATATATTTT | CASSVGTGGKSGNTIYF | TRBJ1-3 | few | TRBV9 | TRBD1
TGTGCCAGCAGCCATAGGTGGCGGGAACACAATGAGCAGTTCTTC | CASSHRWREHNEQFF | TRBJ2-1 | . | TRBV7-8 | .
TGTGCCAGCTCACCGGAGCAGATCGCAGCTAACTATGGCTACACCTTC | CASSPEQIAANYGYTF | TRBJ1-2 | . | TRBV18 | .
TGTGCCAGCAGCGTAGGGTTCGGGGGTAGGGGCGAGCAGTACTTC | CASSVGFGGRGEQYF | TRBJ2-7 | . | TRBV9 | .
TGTGCCAGCAGCCATGCGGGGGGGAGCGATAATTCACCCCTCCACTTT | CASSHAGGSDNSPLHF | TRBJ1-6 | . | TRBV4-2 | .
TGTGCCAGCAATTCCAGGGGAATAAACACTGAAGCTTTCTTT | CASNSRGINTEAFF | TRBJ1-1 | . | TRBV7-2 | .
TGTGCCAGCAGCTTAAAAGGGGGGGGTAATACCCAGTACTTC | CASSLKGGGNTQYF | TRBJ2-5 | . | TRBV7-2 | .
TGTGCCTGGAGTCCTCCTCGGACAGGAGGAAACACCATATATTTT | CAWSPPRTGGNTIYF | TRBJ1-3 | once | TRBV30 | TRBD1
TGTGCCAGCAGCTTGGCGCGGTGGAACTACGAGCAGTACTTC | CASSLARWNYEQYF | TRBJ2-7 | . | TRBV5-5 | .
TGCGCCAGCAGCTTGGATCTATCGGACAGAGCTAACTATGGCTACACCTTC | CASSLDLSDRANYGYTF | TRBJ1-2 | . | TRBV5-1 | .
TGTGCCAGCAGTATTCCCGGGACTCGCGTGAATTCACCCCTCCACTTT | CASSIPGTRVNSPLHF | TRBJ1-6 | . | TRBV5-4 | .
TGTGCCAGCAGCCTTCCGGGAGGCTTGGGCAATGAGCAGTTCTTC | CASSLPGGLGNEQFF | TRBJ2-1 | . | TRBV25-1 | TRBD2
TGTGCCAGCAGTAAGCCTGAGTCCCTCCCGACAGCCTACGAGCAGTACTTC | CASSKPESLPTAYEQYF | TRBJ2-7 | . | TRBV6-2/TRBV6-3 | .
TGCGCCAGCAGCTTGGGTCAGAATAATTCACCCCTCCACTTT | CASSLGQNNSPLHF | TRBJ1-6 | few | TRBV5-1 | .
TGCGCCAGCAGCTTTCGTAGTTATAACACCGGGGAGCTGTTTTTT | CASSFRSYNTGELFF | TRBJ2-2 | . | TRBV5-1 | .
TGTGCCAGCAGTATGAACAGGGGGCCCGGGGAGCTGTTTTTT | CASSMNRGPGELFF | TRBJ2-2 | . | TRBV27 | TRBD1
TGTGCCAGCAGCCCCCGAGCGACGGATAAGAACACTGAAGCTTTCTTT | CASSPRATDKNTEAFF | TRBJ1-1 | . | TRBV4-2 | .
TGTGCCAGCAGCAGGGACAGCGAGGCTTATGGCTACACCTTC | CASSRDSEAYGYTF | TRBJ1-2 | . | TRBV21-1 | .
TGTGCCAGCAGATCGCCGGGACTCTCCTACAATGAGCAGTTCTTC | CASRSPGLSYNEQFF | TRBJ2-1 | . | TRBV28 | .
TGTGCCAGCAGCTTATGGGACTCGGCTACGCAGTATTTT | CASSLWDSATQYF | TRBJ2-3 | . | TRBV7-2 | .
TGCGCCAGCAGTGAGCAGGGGGAAAAACTGTTTTTT | CASSEQGEKLFF | TRBJ1-4 | . | TRBV10-2 | .
TGTGCCAGCAGCGCACTAGCGGGGGGGTTTAATGAGCAGTTCTTC | CASSALAGGFNEQFF | TRBJ2-1 | . | TRBV9 | TRBD2
TGTGCCAGCAGTAAAGAAGGGGTTAATACAGGGCGCCATGGCAATCAGCCCCAGCATTTT | CASSKEGVNTGRHGNQPQHF | TRBJ1-5 | . | TRBV27 | .
TGTGCCAGCAGGTCAAAAGGACAGGGGGCCACTGGCTACACCTTC | CASRSKGQGATGYTF | TRBJ1-2 | once | TRBV6-5 | TRBD1
TGTGCCAGCAGCAGGGTGGGAGCGTTTGCAGAGACCCAGTACTTC | CASSRVGAFAETQYF | TRBJ2-5 | . | TRBV5-4 | .
TGTGCCAGCAGTGAATCCGACAGGGGTTCCTATCAGCCCCAGCATTTT | CASSESDRGSYQPQHF | TRBJ1-5 | . | TRBV6-1 | TRBD1
TGTGCCAGCAGCCAACCAGGGCGGACCTACGAGCAGTACTTC | CASSQPGRTYEQYF | TRBJ2-7 | . | TRBV11-2 | .
TGCGCCAGCAGCCACGACGACAGGGGGCAAACCGGGGAGCTGTTTTTT | CASSHDDRGQTGELFF | TRBJ2-2 | . | TRBV4-1 | TRBD1
TGTGCCAGCAGTTATTATGACAGGAACACCGGGGAGCTGTTTTTT | CASSYYDRNTGELFF | TRBJ2-2 | . | TRBV6-5 | .
TGTGCCAGCAGCCCCGGCCAAGGAGGGGGCGTCTTCACAGATACGCAGTATTTT | CASSPGQGGGVFTDTQYF | TRBJ2-3 | . | TRBV5-5 | .
TGCGCCAGCAGTCCTCCGGGAACTGAAGCTTTCTTT | CASSPPGTEAFF | TRBJ1-1 | . | TRBV4-1 | .
TGTGCCAGCATCTCATCAGAGGGATCTGACGGCTACACCTTC | CASISSEGSDGYTF | TRBJ1-2 | . | TRBV2 | .
TGTGCCAGCAGCCTAGCGGGTATACTGATAGCTTCCTTT | CASSLAGILIASF | TRBJ1-1 | . | TRBV7-9 | .
TGTGCCAGCAGCCCATCGGGCAGGGGGGATGTTCAGCCCCAGCATTTT | CASSPSGRGDVQPQHF | TRBJ1-5 | few | TRBV28 | TRBD1
TGTGCCAGCAGTGCAAGCGGAGCCAAAAACATTCAGTACTTC | CASSASGAKNIQYF | TRBJ2-4 | . | TRBV2 | .
TGTGCCAGCAGCGTTGAGCGGGGGGGCTTCGCCGGGGAGCTGTTTTTT | CASSVERGGFAGELFF | TRBJ2-2 | . | TRBV13 | TRBD2
TGTGCCAGCAGCGAACTCCTCGGGACAGGGAAGGGCTACACCTTC | CASSELLGTGKGYTF | TRBJ1-2 | . | TRBV5-5 | TRBD1
TGCAGTGCCAGTAGTGGACTAGCGGGGGGATTTTCCACAGATACGCAGTATTTT | CSASSGLAGGFSTDTQYF | TRBJ2-3 | . | TRBV20-1 | TRBD2